This T cell receptor (beta chain) appears in the sequencing data of a study of blood T cell repertoires in COVID-19 (dated by TCRdb to the early 2020s). Regarding the study in general: The collaborator samples originated in the United States, Italy and Spain and spanned the acute and convalescent phases of COVID-19. Nearly every sample came with metadata listing a de-identified subject ID, COVID-19 status, age in years and sex. The repertoires were made available in a free public database intended to serve as a resource for research on the immune response to SARS-CoV-2. The material from the prospective study consisted of cDNA or gDNA derived from T cells, B-cell-depleted T cells, or PBMCs. Where available, HLA class I and class II types were taken from metadata supplied by the sample provider and were not determined by assay-based typing. The samples were drawn from two sources: the first 160 participants of the ongoing ImmuneRACE study, and 950 to 1,500 subjects contributed by 6 global collaborators. The dataset comprised deeply sampled blood TCRbeta repertoires from subjects exposed to, actively infected with, or recovered from COVID-19. Results and caveats for the whole study, not just this receptor: Clinical and demographic metadata were provided uncurated, with the amount varying by source and participant.

Notes on this clone: Its antigen is unknown. Qualities for individual bases were not recorded, and no much larger clone is one base off.

The CDR1 and CDR2 encoded by the germline V gene are SGHDN and FVKESK. The CDR3 measures 17 amino acids from cysteine to phenylalanine. Only the CDR3 part of the read is kept: 51 bases, read in frame from the first base. After removal of 3 bases from V and 6 bases from J, the junction retains 13 bases not matched to a gene. Collaborating institutions collected whole blood in K2EDTA tubes following their own protocols. For TCRbeta analysis, collaborators shipped samples as frozen whole blood, isolated PBMCs, or DNA extracted from either of those sample types. The immunoSEQ Assay, a bias-controlled multiplex PCR, was used to amplify TCRbeta CDR3 regions from genomic DNA. Concerning the study's data processing: Nucleated cell counts per sample were estimated from amplification of reference gene primers within the assay. To quantify the absolute abundance of each unique TCRbeta CDR3 rearrangement, sequence reads were collapsed and filtered. Productive Simpson clonality was computed per sample as the square root of Simpson's diversity index over productive rearrangements. TCRdb took over this immuneACCESS table, retaining in-frame rearrangements with V and J assigned. Such tables are incomplete; in checked studies, under half of the missing clones stem from an unresolved V gene, and the remainder is unexplained. The V and J calls and clone size were taken over from that table, and D and trimming were inferred from the DNA. The sample contains tens of thousands of clones, over 75% of them found a single time. Around a sixth of the sample goes to the ten largest clones.

The rearranged chain carries TRBV14 and TRBJ2-3; 9 middle bases align to TRBD2. Specimen: peripheral blood. This receptor was obtained from an elderly woman with active or convalescent COVID-19. The CDR3 protein sequence reads: CASSHGNSGSGADTQYF. DNA sequence: TGTGCCAGCAGCCATGGGAATAGCGGGAGCGGGGCGGATACGCAGTATTTT.